This note documents a single T cell receptor (beta chain) sequence. V gave up 8 bases and J gave up 5 bases; unmatched junction bases: 5. Looked up from germline, CDR1 is SNHLY and CDR2 is FYNNEI. The CDR3 is 12 residues long. Authors' methods: For nucleated cells, counts were estimated from reference gene primer amplification. Data came from immunoSEQ multiplex PCR; TCRdb stores just in-frame clones and leaves some out. V, J and clone size are those of that table, while D and trimming were read from the DNA. The sample shows roughly 70,000 clones, 80% to 90% of them seen only once. The entry originates in a study of blood T cell repertoires in COVID-19. Study details: Researchers got acute and convalescent COVID-19 samples from the United States, Italy and Spain. The cDNA or gDNA used as material had been derived from T cells, B-cell-depleted T cells, or PBMCs.

The clonotype was recovered from a woman of 80 years or more with active COVID-19. This chain connects TRBV2 to TRBJ1-1; 7 positions agree with TRBD1. The sample was peripheral blood. In DNA form, the CDR3 reads TGTGCCAGCCAGGGGGATTCGACTGAAGCTTTCTTT. It codes for CASQGDSTEAFF.